Included here is one T cell receptor (beta chain) sequence, with context. TCRdb's table, derived via immunoSEQ multiplex PCR, lists solely in-frame clones and lacks some. This sample carries about 87,000 clones, 75% to 90% of them seen once, and the ten largest clones take about 0.8%. The length of the CDR3 is 16 residues. Germline loops: CDR1 MGHRA, CDR2 YSYEKL. The V and J ends lost 1 base and 1 base, in that order; junction bases with no gene match: 2. These data belong to a study of OX40 agonist ivuxolimab in advanced cancers. About the research overall: Ivuxolimab, which is an agonistic anti-OX40 (CD134) antibody, was administered to the patients. Every patient in dose escalation had hepatocellular carcinoma, melanoma, renal cell or head and neck cancer. All patients had ivuxolimab intravenously every 2 weeks at 0.01 to 10 mg/kg. Eligibility admitted prior anti-PD-1, anti-PD-L1 or anti-CTLA-4 therapy; 35% to 40% had some.

The sequencing used CD4+ or CD8+ T cells sorted from blood, collected in a trial of the OX40 agonist ivuxolimab. The chain combines TRBV4-1 with TRBJ1-5; 9 bases are shared with TRBD1. This TCR came from an adult with an advanced solid tumor such as melanoma, head and neck, liver or kidney cancer. CDR3 loop: CASSQAGQGSNQPQHF. The DNA of the CDR3 is TGCGCCAGCAGCCAAGCCGGACAGGGGAGCAATCAGCCCCAGCATTTT.